Shown below are 28 T cell receptor beta chains from a single sample sequenced in a study of T cell changes during pregnancy in multiple sclerosis. Clones were read by immunoSEQ multiplex PCR, and TCRdb kept only the in-frame ones, dropping some. The table has around 23,000 clones, over 85% seen once. The sample consisted of CD8+ T cells from peripheral blood mononuclear cells, taken in the third trimester of pregnancy. The receptor set was obtained from a female donor with multiple sclerosis, enrolled in a pregnancy study.

By share, this clone ranks as large. The gene calls are TRBV4-2 and TRBJ1-2; no clear D gene. V lost 0 bases to trimming and J lost 4 bases, with 15 bases between them. The CDR3 has 16 amino acids. Germline V gene sequence: CDR1 LGHNA, CDR2 YNFKEQ. This CDR3 is CASSQDQARQPYGYTF. CDR3 DNA sequence: TGTGCCAGCAGCCAAGATCAGGCCAGGCAGCCCTATGGCTACACCTTC.

CDR3 protein: CASSLATPSSYNEQFF. The CDR3 DNA reads as TGTGCCAGCAGCTTAGCAACACCCAGCTCCTACAATGAGCAGTTCTTC. This sequence joins TRBV7-6 and TRBJ2-1; D is unresolved. V lost 0 bases, J lost 0 bases, and 9 bases lay in between. Germline lookup yields CDR1 SGHVS and CDR2 FNYEAQ. The length of the CDR3 is 16 residues.

This chain uses TRBV6-5 with TRBJ1-2; D gene uncertain. CDR1 and CDR2 (germline): MNHEY, SVGAGI. The germline V and J ends were trimmed by 0 bases and 3 bases, with 8 bases remaining between them. There are 14 residues in the CDR3. The CDR3 DNA is TGTGCCAGCAGTTACTCGGCCCTGGACTATGGCTACACCTTC. This encodes CASSYSALDYGYTF.

The rearrangement links TRBV5-5 to TRBJ1-1; D is unclear. V was shortened by 0 bases and J by 0 bases, with 9 bases between the two germline ends. This CDR3 region has 15 residues. Germline CDR1 SGHKS, CDR2 YYEKEE (reference sequence). The CDR3 DNA follows: TGTGCCAGCAGCTTGGATTTTGCGGTGAACACTGAAGCTTTCTTT. Amino acid sequence: CASSLDFAVNTEAFF.

The chain is built from TRBV29-1 and TRBJ2-7; 9 bases fit TRBD1. This CDR3 contains 13 residues. V lost 2 bases and J lost 6; bases outside the gene matches: 5. Germline lookup yields CDR1 SQVTM and CDR2 ANQGSEA. CDR3 amino acids: CSVESDRGVEQYF. CDR3 DNA sequence: TGCAGCGTTGAATCGGACAGGGGAGTCGAGCAGTACTTC.

This chain links TRBV15 with TRBJ2-5; 7 positions match TRBD2. The CDR3 is 14 residues long. V was pared by 1 base and J by 4 bases, with 3 bases of the junction left unmatched. Germline values: CDR1 LNHNV, CDR2 YYDKDF (reference sequence). The CDR3 bases are TGTGCCACCAGCAGAGTGGGAGGGGCAGAGACCCAGTACTTC. As protein: CATSRVGGAETQYF. The complete variable domain, with remaining parts taken from reference TRBV15 and TRBJ2-5, reads DAMVIQNPRYQVTQFGKPVTLSCSQTLNHNVMYWYQQKSSQAPKLLFHYYDKDFNNEADTPDNFQSRRPNTSFCFLDIRSPGLGDTAMYLCATSRVGGAETQYFGPGTRLLVL.

The chain recombines TRBV27 with TRBJ1-6, with D unclear. Deletions cut 2 bases from V and 14 bases from J, with 13 bases between. CDR1 is MNHEY and CDR2 is SMNVEV in the germline V gene (reference sequence). The CDR3 sequence is 13 residues long. CDR3 amino acids: CASSLREESTLHF. In DNA form, the CDR3 reads TGTGCCAGCAGTTTAAGGGAGGAGTCAACCCTCCACTTT.

As for this clone: This same CDR3 is encoded by further DNA sequences in the sample. The genes are TRBV19 and TRBJ2-1, with D possibly matching TRBD1 (5 bases). Germline loops: CDR1 LNHDA, CDR2 SQIVND (reference sequence). Trimming took 1 base from V and 0 from J, leaving 7 bases between them. There are 15 residues in the CDR3. The CDR3 protein is CASSIGQSSYNEQFF. DNA of the CDR3: TGTGCCAGTAGTATAGGACAGAGCTCCTACAATGAGCAGTTCTTC.

This chain uses TRBV6-6 with TRBJ1-2; TRBD1 aligns across 9 bases. There are 15 residues in the CDR3. J was trimmed by 0 bases and V by 5 bases; bases with no gene match: 4. Germline CDR1 is MNHNY and CDR2 is SVGAGI (reference sequence). CDR3 sequence (DNA): TGTGCCAGCAGTCCCGACAGGGGGGCTAACTATGGCTACACCTTC. Its protein is CASSPDRGANYGYTF.

This clone appeared a single time. J is TRBJ2-1 and V is TRBV28; 12 bases fit TRBD2. CDR1 and CDR2 (germline): MDHEN, SYDVKM. Germline trimming cut 6 bases from V and 6 bases from J; bases unmatched to any gene: 6. The length of the CDR3 is 15 residues. The CDR3 sequence is CASSLTSGRPNEQFF. The CDR3 nucleotides are TGTGCCAGCAGCCTAACTAGCGGGAGGCCCAATGAGCAGTTCTTC.

The J gene is TRBJ2-1, the V gene TRBV5-5; 12 bases fit TRBD2. The CDR3 contains 18 residues. CDR1 and CDR2 (germline): SGHKS, YYEKEE (reference sequence). Unmatched junction bases numbered 10, after V lost 4 bases and J lost 2 bases. CDR3 amino acids: CASSLESGLAGPYNEQFF. In DNA, the CDR3 is TGTGCCAGCAGCCTGGAGTCTGGACTAGCGGGACCCTACAATGAGCAGTTCTTC.

V usage is TRBV7-8 and J usage is TRBJ2-7, with TRBD1 identical over 10 bases. The CDR3 extends over 14 amino acids. CDR1 and CDR2 from the germline V gene are SGHVS and FQNEAQ. CDR3 loop: CASRGQGKFDEQYF. CDR3 in DNA: TGTGCTAGCCGGGGACAGGGGAAATTCGACGAGCAGTACTTC.

The chain carries TRBV11-3 and TRBJ1-1; TRBD1 is a possible D gene (5 bases). The germline V gene encodes CDR1 SGHNT and CDR2 YENEEA. Deletions cut 2 bases from V and 5 bases from J, with 15 bases between. The CDR3 consists of 15 residues. The CDR3 sequence is CASSLKGEGRTEAFF. The CDR3 DNA sequence: TGTGCCAGCAGCTTAAAAGGGGAAGGAAGAACTGAAGCTTTCTTT.

The chain has TRBV7-6 and TRBJ2-5; TRBD1 agrees at 8 bases. With V trimmed by 10 bases and J by 2 bases, 6 bases remained unmatched. There are 13 residues in the CDR3. CDR1 is SGHVS, CDR2 FNYEAQ, per germline. The CDR3: CATSGTGQETQYF. The CDR3 coding sequence is TGTGCCACCTCCGGGACAGGTCAAGAGACCCAGTACTTC. Full variable domain (rest looked up from reference TRBV7-6 and TRBJ2-5): GAGVSQSPRYKVTKRGQDVALRCDPISGHVSLYWYRQALGQGPEFLTYFNYEAQQDKSGLPNDRFSAERPEGSISTLTIQRTEQRDSAMYRCATSGTGQETQYFGPGTRLLVL.

The J gene is TRBJ2-5, the V gene TRBV13, with 7 bases identical to TRBD1. The CDR3 runs 15 residues. With V trimmed by 4 bases and J by 1 base, 6 bases remained unmatched. The germline V gene encodes CDR1 PRHDT and CDR2 FYEKMQ (reference sequence). CDR3 nucleotides: TGTGCCAGCAGCTACAGACAGGGCGCCCAAGAGACCCAGTACTTC. It codes for CASSYRQGAQETQYF.

This chain connects TRBV7-9 to TRBJ2-7; 8 nucleotides agree with TRBD2. Looked up from germline, CDR1 is SEHNR and CDR2 is FQNEAQ (reference sequence). The CDR3 length is 14 residues. J was trimmed by 5 bases and V by 3 bases; bases with no gene match: 6. CDR3: CASSFGGGNHEQYF. The CDR3 DNA reads as TGTGCCAGCAGCTTCGGGGGGGGCAACCACGAGCAGTACTTC.

This rearrangement joins TRBV14 to TRBJ2-1; D is perhaps TRBD1 (5 bases). This CDR3 has 17 amino acids. The V gene lost 0 bases and the J gene lost 4 bases, with 16 bases spanning the gap. Germline CDR1 is SGHDN and CDR2 is FVKESK. In DNA form, the CDR3 reads TGTGCCAGCAGCCAAGACGGAGACAGTAAAGAATACAATGAGCAGTTCTTC. It yields the protein CASSQDGDSKEYNEQFF.

This clone was counted once. The V call is TRBV4-3, the J call TRBJ1-6; 8 bases map to TRBD1. Germline CDR1 is LGHNA and CDR2 is YSLEER. V shed 6 bases, J shed 8 bases, and the junction held 9 bases outside the gene matches. The CDR3 runs 15 residues. The CDR3 loop is CASSPTTGVDSPLHF. In DNA, the CDR3 is TGCGCCAGCAGTCCAACGACAGGGGTAGATTCACCCCTCCACTTT.

CDR3 DNA sequence: TGTGCCGTTAATCGGGACAGGGTTCATTTCGTCGGGGAGCTGTTTTTT. This translates into CAVNRDRVHFVGELFF. The genes are TRBV11-2 and TRBJ2-2, with TRBD1 matching 9 bases. CDR1 and CDR2 from the germline V gene are SGHAT and FQNNGV. The CDR3 runs to 16 residues. V shed 11 bases, J shed 7 bases, and the junction held 17 bases outside the gene matches.

This clone appeared a single time. The CDR3 region has the DNA TGTGCCTGGAGTGTACTACTAGCGGAGTTCACCGGGGAGCTGTTTTTT. Protein: CAWSVLLAEFTGELFF. J is TRBJ2-2 and V is TRBV30, with TRBD2 matching over 8 bases. Germline V gene lookup returns CDR1 GTSNPN and CDR2 SVGIG (reference sequence). The CDR3 sequence is 16 residues long. V lost 0 bases and J lost 4; bases outside the gene matches: 7.

The J gene is TRBJ1-1, the V gene TRBV6-6; TRBD1 might be the D (5 bases). From germline, CDR1 is MNHNY and CDR2 SVGAGI (reference sequence). Trimming removed 1 base at V and 5 bases at J, with 14 bases between. This CDR3 spans 15 amino acids. CDR3 DNA: TGTGCCAGCAGTTACTTGGGAGGGGCGCGAACTGAAGCTTTCTTT. This translates into CASSYLGGARTEAFF.

This rearrangement joins TRBV9 to TRBJ2-7; 7 bases match TRBD1. The V segment lost 3 bases and the J segment 7 bases; nucleotides outside the gene matches: 7. The germline V gene has CDR1 SGDLS and CDR2 YYNGEE. The CDR3 loop spans 13 amino acids. DNA for the CDR3: TGTGCCAGCAGCGCAATAGACAGGGATGAGCAGTACTTC. This sequence encodes CASSAIDRDEQYF.

The chain employs TRBV27 and TRBJ2-5; 8 positions match TRBD1. Trimming cost V 6 bases and J 5 bases; bases outside gene matches: 11. Germline assignment: CDR1 MNHEY and CDR2 SMNVEV (reference sequence). The CDR3 runs to 15 residues. Here the CDR3 DNA reads TGTGCCAGCAGATCCCTCAGGGGGCTAGGGGAGACCCAGTACTTC. Its protein is CASRSLRGLGETQYF.

The chain joins TRBV27 to TRBJ2-5; 7 bases map to TRBD1. The better agreement between TRBJ2-7 and the DNA end casts doubt on the J call. CDR3 length equals 12 residues. CDR1 is MNHEY and CDR2 is SMNVEV in the germline V gene (reference sequence). The CDR3: CASRDRFYEQYF. The CDR3 nucleotides are TGTGCCAGCAGGGACAGGTTTTACGAGCAGTACTTC.

The J gene is TRBJ2-1, the V gene TRBV9; 7 nucleotides agree with TRBD1. Germline CDR1 reads SGDLS; CDR2 reads YYNGEE. The CDR3 contains 14 residues. J lost 8 bases, V lost 1 base, and 6 bases had no gene match. The CDR3 DNA sequence: TGTGCCAGCAGCGTACGACAGGGTATCGATGAGCAGTTCTTC. Protein product: CASSVRQGIDEQFF.

The chain combines TRBV7-9 with TRBJ2-3, with D possibly matching TRBD1 (5 bases). The CDR3 runs 15 residues. V lost 5 bases, J lost 2 bases, and 14 bases lay in between. Germline-derived CDR1 and CDR2 are SEHNR and FQNEAQ (reference sequence). The CDR3 spells CASSPTGVPTDTQYF. Written as DNA, the CDR3 is TGTGCCAGCAGCCCCACAGGAGTCCCCACAGATACGCAGTATTTT.

Only one count was recorded for this clone. V usage is TRBV6-1 and J usage is TRBJ1-2; 9 bases line up with TRBD1. The CDR3 is 15 residues long. V dropped 4 bases and J dropped 4; count of bases not matched to a gene: 7. Looked up from germline, CDR1 is MNHNS and CDR2 is SASEGT. The CDR3 DNA follows: TGTGCCAGCAGTGGCCTAGAGGACAGGGGCTATGGCTACACCTTC. Protein sequence: CASSGLEDRGYGYTF.

This clone was counted only a few times. V is TRBV4-1 and J is TRBJ2-1; D unresolved. Deletions cut 0 bases from V and 5 bases from J, with 11 bases between. The germline CDR1 and CDR2 sequences are MGHRA and YSYEKL. CDR3 length: 15 residues. CDR3 loop: CASSQEARSNNEQFF. CDR3 coding DNA: TGCGCCAGCAGCCAAGAAGCGCGATCCAACAATGAGCAGTTCTTC.